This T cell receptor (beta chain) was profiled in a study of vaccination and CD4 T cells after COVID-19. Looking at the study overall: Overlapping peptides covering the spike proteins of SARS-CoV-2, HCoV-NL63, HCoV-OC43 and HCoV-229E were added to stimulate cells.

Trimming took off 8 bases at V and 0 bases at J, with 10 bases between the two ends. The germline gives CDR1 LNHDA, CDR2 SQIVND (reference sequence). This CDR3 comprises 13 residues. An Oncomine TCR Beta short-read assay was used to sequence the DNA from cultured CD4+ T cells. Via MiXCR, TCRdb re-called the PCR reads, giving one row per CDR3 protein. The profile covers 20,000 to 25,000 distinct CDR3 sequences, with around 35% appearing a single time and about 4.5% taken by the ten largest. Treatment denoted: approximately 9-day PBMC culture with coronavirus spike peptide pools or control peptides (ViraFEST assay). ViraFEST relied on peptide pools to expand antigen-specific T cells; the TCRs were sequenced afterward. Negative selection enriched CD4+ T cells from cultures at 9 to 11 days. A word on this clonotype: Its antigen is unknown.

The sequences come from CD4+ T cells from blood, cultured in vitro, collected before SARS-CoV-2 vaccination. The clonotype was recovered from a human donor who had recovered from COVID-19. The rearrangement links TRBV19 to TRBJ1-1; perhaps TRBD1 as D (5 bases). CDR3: CASVLGVNTEAFF. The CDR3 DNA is TGTGCCAGTGTTTTAGGGGTGAACACTGAAGCTTTCTTT.